These 8 T cell receptor beta chains were all obtained from the same sample, sequenced in a study of identical twins. One entry per CDR3 protein, called by TCRdb with MiXCR from the 5' RACE reads. The sample consists of 650,000 to 750,000 distinct CDR3 sequences, 21% of them appearing once. In addition, the sample was reused for a study of T cells expressing NK-cell markers.

The material sequenced was PBMCs. The source is a woman between 18 and 29 years old in good health.

This clonotype has ten or more counts. This sequence joins TRBV3-1 and TRBJ1-5; 9 nucleotides match TRBD1. CDR3 length: 15 amino acids. Losses at the gene ends were 3 bases for V and 8 bases for J; bases not matched to a gene: 8. Germline V lookup: CDR1 LGHDT, CDR2 YNNKEL (reference sequence). In nucleotides, the CDR3 is TGTGCCAGCAGCCAGGGGACAGGGACAGTGGAGCCCCAGCATTTT. Its translation is CASSQGTGTVEPQHF.

This chain uses TRBV6-1 with TRBJ2-3; TRBD2 matches 14 bases. Germline loops: CDR1 MNHNS, CDR2 SASEGT. Trimming removed 7 bases from V and 4 bases from J; junction bases left unmatched: 10. The CDR3 is 17 residues long. CDR3 residues: CASTLNPGLAGADTQYF. CDR3 nucleotides: TGTGCCAGCACCCTGAACCCGGGACTAGCGGGAGCAGATACGCAGTATTTT.

This clonotype was counted a few times. The CDR3: CASSLSTPGQLNEQYF. DNA of the CDR3: TGCGCCAGCAGCCTAAGCACGCCGGGACAGCTTAACGAGCAGTACTTC. This chain joins TRBV5-1 and TRBJ2-7, with 7 bases matching TRBD1. J was trimmed by 5 bases and V by 4 bases; bases with no gene match: 15. Germline CDR1 is SGHRS and CDR2 is YFSETQ. This CDR3 contains 16 residues.

The chain couples TRBV6-1 to TRBJ2-1; TRBD2 matches 8 bases. The germline CDR1 and CDR2 sequences are MNHNS and SASEGT. V gave up 6 bases and J gave up 7 bases; unmatched junction bases: 8. The CDR3 runs to 14 residues. This CDR3 reads CASRRGGPFNEQFF. CDR3 DNA sequence: TGTGCCAGCAGACGGGGGGGGCCTTTTAATGAGCAGTTCTTC.

The genes are TRBV27 and TRBJ2-2; 10 nucleotides line up with TRBD2. V shed 3 bases, J shed 5 bases, and the junction held 6 bases outside the gene matches. The germline V gene encodes CDR1 MNHEY and CDR2 SMNVEV (reference sequence). This CDR3 has 16 residues. In DNA, the CDR3 is TGTGCCAGCAGTTTGGCTGGTAGCGGGAGGACCGGGGAGCTGTTTTTT. It translates to CASSLAGSGRTGELFF.

This clonotype turned up a few times. This rearrangement joins TRBV12-3 or TRBV12-4 to TRBJ2-7; D gene unclear. With 9 bases removed from V and 5 bases from J, the gap between germline ends came to 11 bases. CDR3 size: 11 residues. This chain's CDR3 is CARKNSNEQYF. CDR3 DNA: TGTGCCAGGAAAAACAGTAACGAGCAGTACTTC.

The chain joins TRBV20-1 to TRBJ2-7; D remains ambiguous. V was cut by 3 bases and J by 4 bases, with 16 bases left in between. The CDR3 loop spans 14 amino acids. From germline, CDR1 is DFQATT and CDR2 SNEGSKA (reference sequence). The CDR3 reads CSASSVNPGYEQYF. For the CDR3, the DNA is TGCAGTGCTAGTTCAGTAAATCCTGGATACGAGCAGTACTTC.

The chain joins TRBV6-2 or TRBV6-3 to TRBJ2-1; no reliable D call. Germline CDR1 is MNHEY and CDR2 is SVGEGT. The CDR3 extends over 14 amino acids. With 2 bases removed from V and 1 base from J, the gap between germline ends came to 6 bases. The CDR3 region is CASSYGVSYNEQFF. The DNA for the CDR3 is TGTGCCAGCAGTTACGGGGTATCCTACAATGAGCAGTTCTTC.